This T cell receptor beta chain was identified during a study of T cells in localized non-small cell lung cancer. Study-level points and caveats: Uninvolved adjacent lung showed peak T cell clonality, exceeding tumor.

The repertoire was sequenced with immunoSEQ multiplex PCR; TCRdb's copy has only in-frame clones and lacks some. This table holds approximately 31,000 clones, about four fifths found once. Worth noting for this clone: The antigen is unknown.

The CDR3 has 15 residues. CDR1 and CDR2 from the germline V gene are SGDLS and YYNGEE. Between the trimmed V and J ends, which lost 3 bases and 7 bases, there was a span of 17 bases. The rearrangement uses TRBV9 and TRBJ2-1; the D is unclear. The clonotype was recovered from a male donor older than 55 with stage II squamous cell lung carcinoma. The source was peripheral blood, collected before any cancer treatment. CDR3 amino acids: CASSDDVTIGNEQFF. The DNA for the CDR3 is TGTGCCAGCAGCGACGATGTTACAATCGGTAATGAGCAGTTCTTC. Combining the CDR3 with reference TRBV9 and TRBJ2-1 gives the whole variable domain DSGVTQTPKHLITATGQRVTLRCSPRSGDLSVYWYQQSLDQGLQFLIQYYNGEERAKGNILERFSAQQFPDLHSELNLSSLELGDSALYFCASSDDVTIGNEQFFGPGTRLTVL.